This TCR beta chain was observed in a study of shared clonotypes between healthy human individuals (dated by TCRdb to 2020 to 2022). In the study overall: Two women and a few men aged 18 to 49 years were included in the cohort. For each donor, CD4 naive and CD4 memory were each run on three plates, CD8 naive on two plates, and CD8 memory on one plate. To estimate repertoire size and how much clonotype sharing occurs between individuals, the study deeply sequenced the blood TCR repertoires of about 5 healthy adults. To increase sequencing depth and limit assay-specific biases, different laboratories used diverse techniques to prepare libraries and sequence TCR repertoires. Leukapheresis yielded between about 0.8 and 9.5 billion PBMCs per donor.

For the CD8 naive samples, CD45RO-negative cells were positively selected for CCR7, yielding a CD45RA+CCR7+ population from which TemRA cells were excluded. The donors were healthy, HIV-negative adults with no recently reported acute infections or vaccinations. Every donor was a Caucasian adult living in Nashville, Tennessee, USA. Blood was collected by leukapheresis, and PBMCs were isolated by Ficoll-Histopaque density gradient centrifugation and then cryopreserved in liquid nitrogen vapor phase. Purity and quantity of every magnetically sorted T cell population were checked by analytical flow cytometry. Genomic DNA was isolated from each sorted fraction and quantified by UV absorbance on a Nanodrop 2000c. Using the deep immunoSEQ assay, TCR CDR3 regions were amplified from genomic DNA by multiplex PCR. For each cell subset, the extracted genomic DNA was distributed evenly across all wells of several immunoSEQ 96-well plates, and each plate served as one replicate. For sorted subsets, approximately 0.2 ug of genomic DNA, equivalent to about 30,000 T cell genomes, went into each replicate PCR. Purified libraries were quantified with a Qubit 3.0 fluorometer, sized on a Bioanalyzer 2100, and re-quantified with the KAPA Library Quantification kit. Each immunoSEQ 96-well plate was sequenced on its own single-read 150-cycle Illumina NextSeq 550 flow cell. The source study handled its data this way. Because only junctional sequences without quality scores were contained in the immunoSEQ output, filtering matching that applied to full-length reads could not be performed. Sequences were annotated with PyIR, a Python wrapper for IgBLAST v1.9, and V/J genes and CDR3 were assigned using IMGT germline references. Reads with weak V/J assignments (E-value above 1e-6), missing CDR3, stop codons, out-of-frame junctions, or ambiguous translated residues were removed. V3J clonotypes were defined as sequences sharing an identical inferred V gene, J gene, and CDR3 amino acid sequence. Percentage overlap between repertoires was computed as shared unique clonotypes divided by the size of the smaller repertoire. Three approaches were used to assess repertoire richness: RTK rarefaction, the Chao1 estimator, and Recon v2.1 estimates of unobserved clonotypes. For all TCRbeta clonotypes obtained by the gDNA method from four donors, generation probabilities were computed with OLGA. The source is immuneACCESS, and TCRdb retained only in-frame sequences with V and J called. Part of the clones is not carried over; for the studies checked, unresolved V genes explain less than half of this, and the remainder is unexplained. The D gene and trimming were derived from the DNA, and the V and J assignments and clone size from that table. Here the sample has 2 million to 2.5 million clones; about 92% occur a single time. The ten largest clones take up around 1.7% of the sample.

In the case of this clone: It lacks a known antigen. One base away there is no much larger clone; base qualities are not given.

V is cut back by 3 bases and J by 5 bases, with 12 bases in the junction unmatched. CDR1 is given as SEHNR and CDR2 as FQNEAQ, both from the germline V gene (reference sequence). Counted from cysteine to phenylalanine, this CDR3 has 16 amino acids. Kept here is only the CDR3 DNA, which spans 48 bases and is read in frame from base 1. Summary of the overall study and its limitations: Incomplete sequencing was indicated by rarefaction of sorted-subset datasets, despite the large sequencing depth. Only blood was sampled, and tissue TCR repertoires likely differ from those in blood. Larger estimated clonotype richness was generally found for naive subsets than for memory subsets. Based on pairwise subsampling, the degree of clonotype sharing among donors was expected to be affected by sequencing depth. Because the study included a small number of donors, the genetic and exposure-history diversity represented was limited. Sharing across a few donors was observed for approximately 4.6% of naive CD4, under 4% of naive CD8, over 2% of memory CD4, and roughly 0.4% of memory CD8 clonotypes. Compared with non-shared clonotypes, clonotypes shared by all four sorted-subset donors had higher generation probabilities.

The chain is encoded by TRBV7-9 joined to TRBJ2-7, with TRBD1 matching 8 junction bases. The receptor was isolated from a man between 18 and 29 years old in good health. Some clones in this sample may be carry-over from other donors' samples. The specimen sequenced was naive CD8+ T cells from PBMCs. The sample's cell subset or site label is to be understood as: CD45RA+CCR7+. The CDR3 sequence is CASSFQPGQVGDEQYF. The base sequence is TGTGCCAGCAGCTTTCAACCGGGACAGGTCGGCGACGAGCAGTACTTC.